This TCR beta chain originates from a study of CD8+CD57+ T cells in acquired aplastic anemia. On the study more broadly: DNA from sorted CD4+ and CD8+ cells averaged 3.2 ug. Study conclusions and caveats: Controls did not differ significantly from patients in CD8+ Simpson's diversity. Around 29 shared CD8+ CDR3s appeared highly expressed within patients' immunodominant clones.

CDR3 and TCR beta VDJ profiling relied on a genomic DNA template. TCRdb passed the reads through MiXCR, listing each CDR3 protein once. The sample lists over 150,000 distinct CDR3 sequences; roughly two thirds were seen once. Sequencing involved patients with CD8+CD57+ cell expansion previously shown by flow cytometry. Severe acquired aplastic anemia was present in every patient. This CDR3 is built from 15 residues. V lost 8 bases and J lost 5, with 22 bases in between. CDR1 is ENHRY and CDR2 is SYGVKD in the germline V gene. This clonotype was found a few times. Its antigen is not identified. This sequence joins TRBV10-3 and TRBJ2-7, with D maybe TRBD2 (6 bases). Material for sequencing was sorted CD4+, CD8+, or CD8+CD57+ T cells (not recorded which) from PBMCs. The sequence came from a human donor with aplastic anemia. The CDR3 reads CAISNPTTSSHEQYF. The DNA for the CDR3 is TGTGCCATCTCGAATCCGACAACTAGCTCTCACGAGCAGTACTTC.